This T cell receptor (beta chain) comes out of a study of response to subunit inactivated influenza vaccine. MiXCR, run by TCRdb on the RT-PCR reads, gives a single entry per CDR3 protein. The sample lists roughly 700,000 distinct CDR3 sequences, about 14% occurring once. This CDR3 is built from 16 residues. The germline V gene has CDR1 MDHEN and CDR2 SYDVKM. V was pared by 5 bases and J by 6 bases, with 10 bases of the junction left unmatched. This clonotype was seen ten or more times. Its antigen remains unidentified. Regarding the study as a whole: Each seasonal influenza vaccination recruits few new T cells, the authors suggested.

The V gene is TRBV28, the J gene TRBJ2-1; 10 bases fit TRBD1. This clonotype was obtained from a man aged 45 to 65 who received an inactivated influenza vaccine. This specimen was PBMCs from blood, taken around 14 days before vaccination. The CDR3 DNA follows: TGTGCCAGCAGTACTCAGACAGGGGGCGCGACCAATGAGCAGTTCTTC. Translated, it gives CASSTQTGGATNEQFF.